The TCR beta chain described here comes from a study of a mutant IDH1 vaccine in newly diagnosed glioma. Across the whole study: Vaccinations were initiated 4-6 weeks following radiotherapy alone, or were given together with temozolomide cycles. Pretreatment consisted of radiotherapy, temozolomide, or both, with most receiving both. Broader study findings: Pseudoprogression appeared unlinked to shifts in leading peripheral T cell clonotypes.

The time point: week 11, during vaccination. Every vaccine dose comprised 300 ug of mutant IDH1 20-mer peptide plus topical imiquimod. Libraries were prepared by immunoSEQ multiplex PCR; TCRdb keeps only in-frame clonotypes and omits some of them. The repertoire has about 25,000 clones, around 73% of them found once; the top ten carry roughly 9.5%. With regard to this clone: Antigen: not known.

This CDR3 spans 15 amino acids. The germline gives CDR1 SGHTA, CDR2 FQGNSA. The V end lost 3 bases, the J end lost 0 bases, and 9 bases lay between the germline ends. Sequenced here: PBMCs, sampled from a glioma patient whose treatment included an IDH1 peptide vaccine. This rearrangement joins TRBV7-2 to TRBJ1-5; D is unresolved. This sequence originates from a woman under 30 with glioma. The CDR3 region is CASSFVPNSNQPQHF. The CDR3, as DNA: TGTGCCAGCAGCTTCGTACCGAATAGCAATCAGCCCCAGCATTTT.